This T cell receptor (beta chain) originates from a study of blood T cell repertoires in COVID-19. The study counted Cohort 3 donors as recovered given two negative PCRs, clearance, or symptom resolution. This CDR3 comprises 15 residues. Looked up from germline, CDR1 is SEHNR and CDR2 is FQNEAQ (reference sequence). The trim removed 5 bases at V and 0 bases at J, leaving 7 bases unmatched. Here immunoSEQ multiplex PCR was the method, and the copy in TCRdb shows in-frame clones only, minus some. The table includes about 180,000 clones, 88% detected once. This receptor was obtained from a woman between 18 and 29 years old who had recovered from COVID-19. The chain uses TRBV7-9 and TRBJ2-7, with 7 bases identical to TRBD1. The sample taken for sequencing was PBMCs or T cells enriched from blood (not recorded which). As DNA, the CDR3 is TGTGCCAGCAGCCTCCGACAGGGAGCCTCCTACGAGCAGTACTTC. Its translation: CASSLRQGASYEQYF.